What follows are 8 T cell receptor beta chains derived from one specimen sequenced in a study of shared clonotypes between healthy human individuals. Assay used: immunoSEQ multiplex PCR; TCRdb lists only in-frame clones, some missing. The sample includes about 2.2 million clones, roughly 95% of them seen just once. Terminally differentiated effector memory CD45RA+ cells were excluded by CCR7 positive selection of CD45RO-negative cells. The specimen was naive CD8+ T cells from PBMCs. These receptors all stem from a man between 18 and 35 years old in good health. Some clones in this sample may be carry-over from other donors' samples.

This clone came up once. At the DNA level, this CDR3 is encoded by other sequences in the same sample as well. This sequence joins TRBV9 and TRBJ2-7, with 8 nucleotides matching TRBD2. From germline, CDR1 is SGDLS and CDR2 YYNGEE. The CDR3 extends over 15 amino acids. J gave up 1 base and V 0 bases, and 3 bases lay outside the gene matches. CDR3 in amino acids: CASSVGSGRSYEQYF. DNA of the CDR3: TGTGCCAGCAGCGTAGGGAGCGGGAGATCCTACGAGCAGTACTTC.

V and J are TRBV18 and TRBJ2-2; unclear D gene. CDR1 and CDR2 (germline): KGHSH, LQKENI. The CDR3 is 18 amino acids. With 0 bases removed from V and 0 bases from J, the gap between germline ends came to 14 bases. The DNA for the CDR3 is TGTGCCAGCTCACCACCCAAGGGATCCTCTCCGAACACCGGGGAGCTGTTTTTT. Translation gives CASSPPKGSSPNTGELFF. Complete variable domain (other parts from reference TRBV18 and TRBJ2-2): NAGVMQNPRHLVRRRGQEARLRCSPMKGHSHVYWYRQLPEEGLKFMVYLQKENIIDESGMPKERFSAEFPKEGPSILRIQQVVRGDSAAYFCASSPPKGSSPNTGELFFGEGSRLTVL.

The chain employs TRBV4-3 and TRBJ1-3; maybe TRBD1 (6 bases). CDR3 size: 16 residues. Trimming took 0 bases from V and 4 from J, leaving 13 bases between them. The germline gives CDR1 LGHNA, CDR2 YSLEER. The CDR3 DNA sequence: TGCGCCAGCAGCCAAGATCCGTACGGGACAGGAAACACCATATATTTT. It specifies CASSQDPYGTGNTIYF.

The J gene is TRBJ1-1, the V gene TRBV7-3; perhaps TRBD1 as D (6 bases). This CDR3 comprises 14 residues. V was clipped by 1 base and J by 5 bases, with 11 bases between them. Germline V lookup: CDR1 SGHTA, CDR2 FQGTGA. CDR3 loop: CASSLNGGQTEAFF. The CDR3 nucleotides read TGTGCCAGCAGCTTAAATGGGGGGCAGACTGAAGCTTTCTTT.

The gene calls are TRBV29-1 and TRBJ2-7, with D perhaps TRBD1 (6 bases). The CDR3 runs 12 residues. From germline, CDR1 is SQVTM and CDR2 ANQGSEA. Deletions cut 6 bases from V and 5 bases from J, with 14 bases between. CDR3 sequence: CSVMTGDDEQYF. CDR3 coding DNA: TGCAGCGTCATGACAGGCGATGACGAGCAGTACTTC.

V gene TRBV5-6 combines with J gene TRBJ1-4; no clear D gene. V lost 1 base to trimming and J lost 0 bases, with 13 bases between them. The CDR3 totals 17 residues. The germline V gene has CDR1 SGHDT and CDR2 YYEEEE. The CDR3 nucleotides read TGTGCCAGCAGCTTGTGGTTCTGGACCGCAACTAATGAAAAACTGTTTTTT. As protein: CASSLWFWTATNEKLFF.

This clone has just a few counts. The rearrangement links TRBV10-3 to TRBJ2-1, with 11 bases aligning to TRBD2. The CDR3 is made up of 15 amino acids. J gave up 10 bases and V 1 base, and 6 bases lay outside the gene matches. Germline V lookup: CDR1 ENHRY, CDR2 SYGVKD. CDR3 coding DNA: TGTGCCATCAGTGAGTTTGATAGCGGGAGGGGAGAGCAGTTCTTC. Its protein product is CAISEFDSGRGEQFF.

The J gene is TRBJ2-2, the V gene TRBV4-2, with 12 nucleotides matching TRBD2. From germline, CDR1 is LGHNA and CDR2 YNFKEQ. The V and J ends lost 3 bases and 6 bases, in that order; junction bases with no gene match: 8. The CDR3 totals 17 residues. CDR3 in amino acids: CASSHTLWTSGAGELFF. DNA for the CDR3: TGTGCCAGCAGCCATACCCTTTGGACTAGCGGGGCCGGGGAGCTGTTTTTT.